The rows below give T cell receptor beta chains drawn from one sample of a study of siplizumab effects on memory and regulatory T cells. Sequenced by immunoSEQ multiplex PCR; TCRdb stores in-frame clones only, minus some. Of approximately 60,000 clones detected, around 79% appear once; the ten largest clones hold about 0.41%. The sample consisted of memory CD4+ T cells sorted from blood. These receptors were collected from a human donor in good health. The CDR3 runs from the conserved cysteine through the conserved F or W. The D gene is left open where the match is weak. Only some rows state a clone size, as once, few, many or a class for expanded clones.

J	size	D	V	CDR3	DNA
TRBJ1-1	.	.	TRBV7-3	CASSLIRSGSATSGNTEAFF	TGTGCCAGCAGCTTAATTCGTTCAGGGAGTGCAACTTCGGGGAACACTGAAGCTTTCTTT
TRBJ1-1	.	TRBD1	TRBV6-6	CASSYGDRVQAFF	TGTGCCAGCAGTTACGGGGACAGGGTGCAAGCTTTCTTT
TRBJ1-2	.	.	TRBV5-4	CASSLADTTYGYTF	TGTGCCAGCAGCTTGGCCGACACCACCTATGGCTACACCTTC
TRBJ2-7	.	.	TRBV11-3	CASSDLVGEQYF	TGTGCCAGCAGCGACCTGGTAGGCGAGCAGTACTTC
TRBJ1-1	.	.	TRBV19	CASRTPDRLNTEAFF	TGTGCCAGTAGGACCCCCGACAGATTGAACACTGAAGCTTTCTTT
TRBJ1-5	.	.	TRBV2	CASGAWYSNQPQHF	TGTGCCAGTGGGGCTTGGTATAGCAATCAGCCCCAGCATTTT
TRBJ2-3	.	TRBD2	TRBV7-2	CASSLGYGGATDTQYF	TGTGCCAGCAGCTTAGGATACGGGGGGGCCACAGATACGCAGTATTTT
TRBJ2-1	.	.	TRBV11-2	CASSKKGREQFF	TGTGCCAGCAGCAAAAAGGGCCGGGAGCAGTTCTTC
TRBJ1-1	.	.	TRBV6-5	CASFKGSNTEAFF	TGTGCCAGCTTCAAGGGTTCGAACACTGAAGCTTTCTTT
TRBJ2-5	.	.	TRBV6-1	CASTPGGPLQETQYF	TGTGCCAGCACTCCTGGGGGACCCCTCCAAGAGACCCAGTACTTC
TRBJ2-5	.	.	TRBV10-3	CAISDQSQETQYF	TGTGCCATCAGTGATCAATCCCAAGAGACCCAGTACTTC
TRBJ1-2	.	.	TRBV5-6	CASSLTGSYTF	TGTGCCAGCAGCTTAACAGGGAGCTACACCTTC
TRBJ1-6	few	.	TRBV6-5	CASASGPYNSPLHF	TGTGCCAGCGCAAGTGGCCCCTATAATTCACCCCTCCACTTT
TRBJ2-6	.	.	TRBV9	CASSVTDSGANVLTF	TGTGCCAGCAGCGTAACCGACTCTGGGGCCAACGTCCTGACTTTC
TRBJ2-5	.	TRBD1	TRBV18	CASGTGQETQYF	TGTGCCAGCGGGACAGGTCAGGAGACCCAGTACTTC
TRBJ1-3	.	.	TRBV6-5	CASSSPGRRSGNTIYF	TGTGCCAGCAGTTCGCCGGGACGGCGCTCTGGAAACACCATATATTTT
TRBJ2-7	.	.	TRBV11-2	CASSLVYGTASYEQYF	TGTGCCAGCAGCTTAGTTTATGGGACGGCCTCCTACGAGCAGTACTTC
TRBJ2-5	.	.	TRBV6-4	CASSARGAEGETQYF	TGTGCCAGCAGTGCCCGGGGGGCCGAGGGTGAGACCCAGTACTTC
TRBJ1-2	.	TRBD1	TRBV9	CASSGRTGSGYTF	TGTGCCAGCAGCGGGCGGACAGGTAGTGGCTACACCTTC
TRBJ1-3	.	.	TRBV30	CALVQGNTIYF	TGTGCCCTAGTGCAGGGAAACACCATATATTTT
TRBJ1-1	.	.	TRBV27	CASSPSPGVLLDTEAFF	TGTGCCAGCAGTCCCTCACCGGGGGTATTATTGGACACTGAAGCTTTCTTT
TRBJ2-3	.	TRBD2	TRBV5-4	CASSSRTSYPSDTQYF	TGTGCCAGCAGTTCAAGGACTAGCTATCCGTCAGATACGCAGTATTTT
TRBJ1-1	once	.	TRBV5-1	CASSLIVGATEAFF	TGCGCCAGCAGCTTGATAGTAGGGGCAACTGAAGCTTTCTTT
TRBJ1-2	.	.	TRBV6-1	CASSPAVYGYTF	TGTGCCAGCAGCCCCGCTGTGTATGGCTACACCTTC
TRBJ2-3	.	.	TRBV9	CASSVETGMTDTQYF	TGTGCCAGCAGCGTAGAAACAGGGATGACAGATACGCAGTATTTT
TRBJ1-5	.	.	TRBV6-5	CASRSSGLRQPQHF	TGTGCCAGCAGGAGCTCAGGGTTGCGGCAGCCCCAGCATTTT
TRBJ2-1	.	.	TRBV4-2	CASSQKPLDTYNEQFF	TGTGCCAGCAGCCAAAAACCGTTAGACACCTACAATGAGCAGTTCTTC
TRBJ1-2	once	TRBD1	TRBV10-3	CAITGTGAGYGYTF	TGTGCCATCACGGGTACAGGGGCTGGCTATGGCTACACCTTC
TRBJ1-2	.	.	TRBV6-5	CASRADTHYGYTF	TGTGCCAGCAGAGCGGACACCCACTATGGCTACACCTTC
TRBJ2-7	.	.	TRBV4-1	CASSQGTRGRGYEQYF	TGCGCCAGCAGCCAAGGCACGCGCGGCAGGGGCTACGAGCAGTACTTC
TRBJ2-7	.	TRBD1	TRBV7-9	CASSLTGSNEQYF	TGTGCCAGCAGCTTGACAGGGAGCAACGAGCAGTACTTC
TRBJ1-1	.	.	TRBV27	CASSLSRVRTEAFF	TGTGCCAGCAGTTTATCTCGGGTAAGGACTGAAGCTTTCTTT
TRBJ2-4	.	.	TRBV19	CASMGGGVSEDIQYF	TGTGCCAGTATGGGAGGGGGGGTTTCTGAGGACATTCAGTACTTC
TRBJ1-3	.	TRBD1	TRBV6-5	CASKPGQGMDTIYF	TGTGCCAGCAAACCGGGACAGGGGATGGACACCATATATTTT
TRBJ1-2	.	TRBD1	TRBV4-1	CASSPVTGGDLYGYTF	TGCGCCAGCAGTCCTGTGACAGGGGGCGATCTGTATGGCTACACCTTC
TRBJ2-1	.	TRBD1	TRBV19	CASRGQGSNEQFF	TGTGCCAGTAGAGGACAGGGGAGCAATGAGCAGTTCTTC
TRBJ1-1	.	TRBD1	TRBV5-1	CASSAPGQRGAAEAFF	TGCGCCAGCAGCGCTCCGGGACAGAGAGGTGCCGCTGAAGCTTTCTTT
TRBJ2-3	.	.	TRBV19	CASSRGLTTDTQYF	TGTGCCAGTAGTAGAGGACTAACCACAGATACGCAGTATTTT
TRBJ1-6	few	.	TRBV5-6	CASKGDNNSPLHF	TGTGCCAGCAAAGGGGATAACAATTCACCCCTCCACTTT
TRBJ2-5	.	TRBD2	TRBV7-3	CASSPRLAGAPVGETQYF	TGTGCCAGCAGCCCCCGACTAGCGGGGGCCCCAGTCGGCGAGACCCAGTACTTC
TRBJ1-4	.	.	TRBV7-9	CASHERTNEKLFF	TGTGCCAGCCACGAGAGGACCAACGAAAAACTGTTTTTT
TRBJ2-6	.	.	TRBV9	CASSYLITSGANVLTF	TGTGCCAGCAGCTACCTCATAACCTCTGGGGCCAACGTCCTGACTTTC
TRBJ2-1	.	.	TRBV18	CASSPPTGYSYNEQFF	TGTGCCAGCTCACCACCCACGGGGTACTCCTACAATGAGCAGTTCTTC
TRBJ1-3	.	.	TRBV19	CATIQWGSSGNTIYF	TGTGCCACAATCCAATGGGGAAGCTCTGGAAACACCATATATTTT
TRBJ2-3	few	.	TRBV6-1	CASSVLVKGDTQYF	TGTGCCAGCAGTGTATTAGTGAAGGGGGATACGCAGTATTTT
TRBJ2-6	few	.	TRBV5-8	CASSPLGTVGANVLTF	TGTGCCAGCAGCCCGTTGGGGACTGTTGGGGCCAACGTCCTGACTTTC
TRBJ2-2	.	.	TRBV4-3	CASSRYRDTSNTGELFF	TGCGCCAGCAGCCGATACCGGGACACTTCGAACACCGGGGAGCTGTTTTTT
TRBJ2-7	.	TRBD2	TRBV7-2	CASSYGRSGGRLEQYF	TGTGCCAGCAGCTACGGAAGATCGGGGGGACGTCTCGAGCAGTACTTC
TRBJ2-1	.	.	TRBV18	CASSSQRNEQFF	TGTGCCAGCTCAAGCCAGCGAAATGAGCAGTTCTTC
TRBJ2-5	.	.	TRBV27	CASSLLDQETQYF	TGTGCCAGCAGTCTACTGGACCAAGAGACCCAGTACTTC
TRBJ2-5	.	.	TRBV21-1	CASSKLRGLRETQYF	TGTGCCAGCAGCAAATTAAGGGGGCTACGGGAGACCCAGTACTTC
TRBJ1-1	once	TRBD1	TRBV6-1	CASSKGAGEAFF	TGTGCCAGCAGTAAGGGGGCGGGTGAAGCTTTCTTT
TRBJ1-3	.	.	TRBV19	CATQQGSGNTIYF	TGTGCCACACAACAGGGATCCGGAAACACCATATATTTT
TRBJ1-3	.	.	TRBV7-6	CASSLALIGGNTIYF	TGTGCCAGCAGCTTAGCGCTGATTGGTGGAAACACCATATATTTT
TRBJ1-2	.	TRBD1	TRBV7-3	CASRDDRGYGYTF	TGTGCCAGCAGAGACGACAGGGGCTATGGCTACACCTTC
TRBJ2-1	few	TRBD2	TRBV4-3	CASSPGAGVVSNEQFF	TGCGCCAGCAGCCCCGGGGCGGGGGTTGTCAGCAATGAGCAGTTCTTC
TRBJ2-7	.	TRBD1	TRBV5-3	CVRSLWPGGSEQYF	TGTGTCAGAAGCTTGTGGCCAGGGGGCTCCGAGCAGTACTTC
TRBJ1-1	few	.	TRBV19	CASIPQPNTEAFF	TGTGCCAGTATCCCGCAACCGAACACTGAAGCTTTCTTT
TRBJ2-1	.	TRBD2	TRBV5-6	CASSLAGGRNEQFF	TGTGCCAGCAGCTTAGCGGGGGGGCGAAATGAGCAGTTCTTC